This T cell receptor (beta chain) stems from a study of T cells after yellow fever vaccination. In the study overall: Preparation of the low-cell-number fractions used SMART-Seq v4 Ultra Low Input.

They built TCR cDNA with 5'RACE template switching, a step that put in a universal primer site and UMIs. Each CDR3 protein gets one entry after TCRdb re-called the 5' RACE reads with MiXCR. Here the sample spans approximately 160,000 distinct CDR3 sequences, around 9.3% being singletons. Study findings and constraints: Once the booster was given, most primary-vaccination clones reappeared, at around 95% for CD4 and over 85% for CD8. Faster peaking, at day 5 versus 15, marked a secondary response that was weaker.

This clonotype was recorded a few times. Its specificity is unknown. This clonotype was obtained from a man aged 18 to 30 who received the YFV17D yellow fever vaccine. Sequences were derived from CD8+ T cells sorted from PBMCs, sampled 45 days after the yellow fever booster vaccination.

This CDR3 is CASSLATTGVKYEQYF. In nucleotides, the CDR3 is TGTGCCAGCAGCTTAGCCACGACGGGGGTGAAATACGAGCAGTACTTC. This chain joins TRBV7-8 and TRBJ2-7, with D perhaps matching TRBD2 (6 bases). V was clipped by 0 bases and J by 4 bases, with 16 bases between them. The germline gives CDR1 SGHVS, CDR2 FQNEAQ. The CDR3 consists of 16 residues.